The 25 T cell receptor beta chains below all came from one sample that was sequenced in a study of vaccination and CD4 T cells after COVID-19 (dated by TCRdb to between 2021 and 2023). Library prep was done by PCR. The listed sequencing device is Illumina iSeq 100. At the Johns Hopkins FTIC core, DNA from the cultured CD4+ T cells underwent TCR sequencing with the Oncomine TCR Beta short-read assay. The public reads were run again by TCRdb, first through fastp at Q25 and then through MiXCR, and only productive beta chains were kept. Here each entry gathers all rows of one CDR3 protein and keeps the most common genes and DNA. The sample table lists 6,000 to 7,500 distinct CDR3 sequences, less than 40% of them with a count of one. The top ten constitute around 17% of the sample. Their cognate antigens are unknown. The treatment or condition label, as the study defines it: approximately nine-day PBMC culture with coronavirus spike peptide pools or control peptides (ViraFEST assay). CD4+ T cells from unexposed donors were collected before the COVID-19 pandemic (2011-2018).

Specimen: CD4+ T cells from blood, cultured in vitro. Source of these receptors: a human donor in good health.

This sequence joins TRBV2 and TRBJ2-5, with 12 bases identical to TRBD1. The germline CDR1 and CDR2 sequences are SNHLY and FYNNEI. This CDR3 comprises 14 residues. Trimming removed 4 bases from V and 4 bases from J; junction bases left unmatched: 1. CDR3 DNA: TGTGCCAGCAGTGGGGACAGGGGGCCAGAGACCCAGTACTTC. This gives the protein CASSGDRGPETQYF.

The chain combines TRBV15 with TRBJ2-5, with unresolved D. Trimming took 5 bases from V and 1 from J, leaving 8 bases between them. CDR1 is LNHNV, CDR2 YYDKDF, per germline (reference sequence). The CDR3 is 13 residues long. In DNA form, the CDR3 reads TGTGCCACCAGCTCGGGCAGCCAAGAGACCCAGTACTTC. Translated: CATSSGSQETQYF. Complete variable domain (other parts from reference TRBV15 and TRBJ2-5): DAMVIQNPRYQVTQFGKPVTLSCSQTLNHNVMYWYQQKSSQAPKLLFHYYDKDFNNEADTPDNFQSRRPNTSFCFLDIRSPGLGDTAMYLCATSSGSQETQYFGPGTRLLVL.

This clonotype rates as medium-sized (0.01 to 0.1%). The junction and the germline gene differ at one end; a read error may be behind it. The chain uses TRBV15 and TRBJ1-2; D may be TRBD1 (5 bases). This CDR3 region has 13 residues. Germline CDR1 LNHNV, CDR2 YYDKDF (reference sequence). The chain's CDR3 is CATSRVGGETVHF. CDR3 sequence (DNA): TGTGCCACCAGCAGAGTCGGAGGGGAGACAGTCCACTTC.

This sequence joins TRBV4-3 and TRBJ1-6; no definite D call. Germline V lookup: CDR1 LGHNA, CDR2 YSLEER. V lost 6 bases and J lost 7, with 13 bases in between. There are 14 residues in the CDR3. The CDR3 bases are TGCGCCAGCAGGCAAAGCACGGAGAATTCACCCCTCCACTTT. Protein sequence: CASRQSTENSPLHF.

In this sample, this clonotype turned up a few times. The rearrangement links TRBV19 to TRBJ2-3, with 11 bases aligning to TRBD2. V lost 5 bases to trimming and J lost 0 bases; unmatched junction nucleotides: 7. Looked up from germline, CDR1 is LNHDA and CDR2 is SQIVND (reference sequence). There are 17 residues in the CDR3. The CDR3 protein is CASSLYRLAGSTDTQYF. As DNA, the CDR3 is TGTGCCAGTAGTTTATACCGACTAGCGGGGAGCACAGATACGCAGTATTTT.

This clonotype turned up a few times. The rearrangement uses TRBV6-1 and TRBJ2-7; D may be TRBD2 (6 bases). Trimming stripped 4 bases from V and 2 bases from J, with 12 bases between. Germline CDR1 is MNHNS and CDR2 is SASEGT. CDR3 length equals 14 residues. The CDR3 protein is CASSAWDSAYEQYF. Here the CDR3 DNA reads TGTGCCAGCAGTGCTTGGGACTCAGCCTACGAGCAGTACTTC.

J is TRBJ2-1 and V is TRBV25-1; the D gene is possibly TRBD1 (5 bases). V was pared by 7 bases and J by 0 bases, with 13 bases between. The germline gives CDR1 MGHDK, CDR2 SYGVNS. CDR3 length equals 15 residues. In nucleotides, the CDR3 is TGTGCCAGCAACCGAGGCGACAGCTCCTACAATGAGCAGTTCTTC. This translates into CASNRGDSSYNEQFF.

The rearrangement joins TRBV3-1 to TRBJ1-1; a weak D match, TRBD1 (6 bases). V shed 3 bases and J shed 6 bases, with 11 bases lying between them. CDR1 is LGHDT, CDR2 YNNKEL, per germline (reference sequence). This CDR3 has 13 residues. The CDR3 region has the DNA TGTGCCAGCAGCCAGGGGGCGATAGCTGAAGCTTTCTTT. Amino acids: CASSQGAIAEAFF.

CDR3: CASSQDVQSGYTF. For the CDR3, the DNA is TGCGCCAGCAGCCAAGATGTCCAGTCTGGCTACACCTTC. The chain has TRBV4-1 and TRBJ1-2; the D is unclear. Germline CDR1 and CDR2: MGHRA and YSYEKL. The CDR3 has 13 amino acids. The V end was cut by 0 bases, the J end by 7 bases, with 9 bases between.

This sequence joins TRBV7-2 and TRBJ1-6; D perhaps matches TRBD1 (5 bases). This CDR3 comprises 15 residues. Trimming took off 4 bases at V and 7 bases at J, with 14 bases between the two ends. CDR1 and CDR2 from the germline V gene are SGHTA and FQGNSA. CDR3 bases: TGTGCCAGCAGCTCTCCCCGTGGGGGAAATTCACCCCTCCACTTT. It specifies CASSSPRGGNSPLHF.

The rearrangement uses TRBV6-5 and TRBJ1-2; weak D call: TRBD1 (5 bases). The CDR3 is 13 amino acids. V lost 4 bases and J lost 8, with 14 bases in between. CDR1 is MNHEY, CDR2 SVGAGI, per germline. The CDR3 sequence is CASSLGGAGGYTF. The CDR3 DNA reads TGTGCCAGCAGTTTAGGTGGGGCGGGAGGCTACACCTTC.

This clonotype appeared a few times. CDR3 bases: TGTGCCAGCAGTGTTGGCCTTACGAAGAACACCGGGGAGCTGTTTTTT. It codes for CASSVGLTKNTGELFF. V gene TRBV2 combines with J gene TRBJ2-2; D gene uncertain. Trimming cost V 4 bases and J 1 base, with 13 bases left between them. Germline assignment: CDR1 SNHLY and CDR2 FYNNEI. The CDR3 has 16 amino acids. The variable domain in full, completed from reference TRBV2 and TRBJ2-2, reads EPEVTQTPSHQVTQMGQEVILRCVPISNHLYFYWYRQILGQKVEFLVSFYNNEISEKSEIFDDQFSVERPDGSNFTLKIRSTKLEDSAMYFCASSVGLTKNTGELFFGEGSRLTVL.

This rearrangement joins TRBV19 to TRBJ1-1; perhaps TRBD1 as D (5 bases). CDR1 is LNHDA, CDR2 SQIVND, per germline (reference sequence). The V end was cut by 8 bases, the J end by 4 bases, with 20 bases between. The CDR3 covers 15 residues. The CDR3 nucleotides read TGTGCCAGTGGAGAAGGGGATCGGGTCGGCACTGAAGCTTTCTTT. The encoded protein is CASGEGDRVGTEAFF.

The chain employs TRBV19 and TRBJ2-7, with D possibly TRBD1 on 5 matching bases. The CDR3 is made up of 16 amino acids. Germline V gene lookup returns CDR1 LNHDA and CDR2 SQIVND (reference sequence). Trimming pared 6 bases from V and 1 base from J, leaving 19 bases between. CDR3 DNA sequence: TGTGCCAGTAGCAAAAACAGGCGCTCCTTATCCTACGAGCAGTACTTC. Encoded protein: CASSKNRRSLSYEQYF.

The chain carries TRBV5-5 and TRBJ2-5; D gene ambiguous. The ends were cut back, 0 bases at V and 1 base at J, with 13 bases in the middle. Germline CDR1 SGHKS, CDR2 YYEKEE (reference sequence). The CDR3 totals 16 residues. CDR3 DNA: TGTGCCAGCAGCTTGGAGGGCGCTCTCACCCAAGAGACCCAGTACTTC. As protein: CASSLEGALTQETQYF.

The sample holds a few counts of this clonotype. The J gene is TRBJ1-2, the V gene TRBV28; 7 bases are a match to TRBD1. CDR3 size: 12 residues. V lost 7 bases and J lost 8; bases outside the gene matches: 7. Germline V gene data show CDR1 as MDHEN and CDR2 as SYDVKM. This chain's CDR3 is CASKDRVGGYTF. CDR3 DNA: TGTGCCAGCAAAGACAGGGTGGGGGGCTACACCTTC.

The V gene is TRBV5-1, the J gene TRBJ2-6, with D tentatively TRBD1 or TRBD2 (5 bases each). Trimming removed 7 bases from V and 4 bases from J, with 9 bases in between. The CDR3 extends over 13 amino acids. Germline V CDR1 and CDR2: SGHRS, YFSETQ. The CDR3 sequence is CASRGEGANVLTF. The DNA for the CDR3 is TGCGCCAGCCGAGGGGAAGGGGCCAACGTCCTGACTTTC.

V and J are TRBV5-1 and TRBJ2-2; 8 nucleotides align to TRBD1. This CDR3 region has 16 residues. CDR1 and CDR2 from the germline V gene are SGHRS and YFSETQ. With 4 bases clipped from V and 4 bases from J, the junction kept 9 bases outside the gene matches. CDR3 in DNA: TGCGCCAGCAGCCCCGGACAGGGATCGGTCACCGGGGAGCTGTTTTTT. Translating gives CASSPGQGSVTGELFF.

This clonotype was detected once. The V and J genes are TRBV4-3 and TRBJ2-2; 8 nucleotides match TRBD1. The germline V gene encodes CDR1 LGHNA and CDR2 YSLEER. This CDR3 has 15 amino acids. The junction had 3 bases not matched to a gene; V was cut back by 1 base and J by 5 bases. The CDR3 sequence: CASSQADRGTGELFF. CDR3 nucleotide sequence: TGCGCCAGCAGCCAAGCTGACAGGGGTACCGGGGAGCTGTTTTTT.

This clonotype came up once. The J gene is TRBJ2-5, the V gene TRBV19, with TRBD2 as a possible D gene (5 bases). The ends were cut back, 5 bases at V and 7 bases at J, with 17 bases in the middle. The germline V gene has CDR1 LNHDA and CDR2 SQIVND (reference sequence). This CDR3 comprises 14 residues. CDR3 sequence reads: CASSFALERGTQYF. CDR3 bases: TGTGCCAGTAGTTTCGCGCTAGAACGGGGGACCCAGTACTTC.

This clonotype has just a few counts. The rearrangement uses TRBV12-3 or TRBV12-4 and TRBJ1-6; tentative D call: TRBD1 (5 bases). This CDR3 is 16 amino acids long. Trimming took off 8 bases at V and 6 bases at J, with 20 bases between the two ends. CDR3: CASGKTRVWGNSPLHF. The DNA for the CDR3 is TGTGCCAGCGGTAAAACCAGGGTTTGGGGTAATTCACCCCTCCACTTT.

The chain couples TRBV27 to TRBJ2-3; TRBD1 is a possible D gene (6 bases). This CDR3 has 18 residues. Germline CDR1 reads MNHEY; CDR2 reads SMNVEV (reference sequence). Deletions cut 1 base from V and 4 bases from J, with 21 bases between. The chain's CDR3 is CASSLFGLQPGAADTQYF. CDR3 bases: TGTGCCAGCAGTTTATTCGGTTTACAGCCAGGGGCTGCAGATACGCAGTATTTT.

This clonotype was picked up a small number of times. This chain uses TRBV18 with TRBJ1-5, with D hard to call. Germline assignment: CDR1 KGHSH and CDR2 LQKENI. Trimming shortened V by 6 bases and J by 0 bases, and 12 bases separated the two germline ends. The CDR3 is 15 residues long. The CDR3 sequence is CASSPDGNSNQPQHF. CDR3 DNA: TGTGCCAGCTCCCCCGACGGTAATAGCAATCAGCCCCAGCATTTT.

The CDR3 nucleotides are TGTGCCAGCAGCCCTTCCCCGGGTATCTCAGGCTACACCTTC. It codes for CASSPSPGISGYTF. The V gene is TRBV11-2, the J gene TRBJ1-2; D gene ambiguous. The germline V gene has CDR1 SGHAT and CDR2 FQNNGV. The CDR3 runs to 14 residues. Trimming shortened V by 5 bases and J by 8 bases, and 18 bases separated the two germline ends.

The chain uses TRBV19 and TRBJ2-3; D ambiguous. In germline, CDR1 is LNHDA, CDR2 SQIVND (reference sequence). CDR3 length equals 12 residues. V lost 6 bases to trimming and J lost 0 bases, with 4 bases between them. This CDR3 is CASSYSTDTQYF. CDR3 DNA: TGTGCCAGTAGCTACAGCACAGATACGCAGTATTTT.